The 24 T cell receptor beta chains in this list originate from one sample, sequenced in a study of CD4+ T cells in melanoma (dated by TCRdb to the early 2020s). The protocol used for the library was the immunoSEQ multiplex PCR assay. TCRdb retrieved this table from immuneACCESS and kept in-frame rearrangements only. Not all clones are present; in checked studies, unresolved V genes account for under half, and no reason is known for the remainder. For this sample the table gives about 120,000 clones, of which 80% to 95% were detected only once. The top ten clones comprise roughly 3.3% of the sample. The material sequenced was peripheral blood. All receptors derive from a human donor with melanoma.

The CDR3 DNA follows: TGTGCCTGGAATCTTGACCCTAGAGGAAAACTGTTTTTT. Protein sequence: CAWNLDPRGKLFF. This chain joins TRBV30 and TRBJ1-4; D is undetermined. This CDR3 is built from 13 residues. Germline CDR1 and CDR2: GTSNPN and SVGIG (reference sequence). Trimming left V 4 bases short and J 10 bases short, with 16 bases between.

J is TRBJ1-3 and V is TRBV13; TRBD1 matches 8 bases. The CDR3 has 17 amino acids. Trimming took 3 bases from V and 7 from J; bases not matched to a gene: 14. The germline V gene encodes CDR1 PRHDT and CDR2 FYEKMQ (reference sequence). The CDR3 spells CASSFLTRGLTGNTIYF. The CDR3 bases are TGTGCCAGCAGCTTCCTCACCAGGGGGCTTACCGGGAACACCATATATTTT.

This chain joins TRBV30 and TRBJ2-7, with no clear D. The CDR3 contains 14 residues. The V and J ends lost 4 bases and 0 bases respectively, with 13 bases between them. CDR1 is GTSNPN and CDR2 is SVGIG in the germline V gene (reference sequence). CDR3 sequence: CAWNNRVSSYEQYF. CDR3 bases: TGTGCCTGGAACAACCGCGTGAGCTCCTACGAGCAGTACTTC.

The CDR3 spells CASSVEGLAVGGEQYF. The DNA for the CDR3 is TGTGCCAGCAGCGTAGAGGGACTAGCGGTGGGGGGCGAGCAGTACTTC. The rearrangement links TRBV9 to TRBJ2-7, with 11 bases aligning to TRBD2. This CDR3 region has 16 residues. Per the germline V gene, CDR1 is SGDLS and CDR2 is YYNGEE. V trimming: 0 bases; J trimming: 6 bases; junction bases outside the gene matches: 8. The full variable domain, with the rest looked up from reference TRBV9 and TRBJ2-7, is DSGVTQTPKHLITATGQRVTLRCSPRSGDLSVYWYQQSLDQGLQFLIQYYNGEERAKGNILERFSAQQFPDLHSELNLSSLELGDSALYFCASSVEGLAVGGEQYFGPGTRLTVT.

This chain joins TRBV6-4 and TRBJ2-1, with D perhaps TRBD1 (6 bases). Germline V CDR1 and CDR2: MRHNA, SNTAGT. Trimming took off 3 bases at V and 9 bases at J, with 15 bases between the two ends. The CDR3 totals 14 residues. For the CDR3, the DNA is TGTGCCAGCAGTGATGGTTCCGAAGGGGGTGAGCAGTTCTTC. This translates into CASSDGSEGGEQFF.

This chain connects TRBV6-5 to TRBJ2-1, with 10 bases lining up with TRBD2. Unmatched junction bases numbered 7, after V lost 6 bases and J lost 5 bases. Germline V gene data show CDR1 as MNHEY and CDR2 as SVGAGI. The CDR3 spans 15 residues. DNA of the CDR3: TGTGCCAGCAGCCGGAGCGGGAGGGTGGACAATGAGCAGTTCTTC. Translated: CASSRSGRVDNEQFF.

The chain uses TRBV5-6 and TRBJ1-1; D unresolved. Trimming pared 4 bases from V and 2 bases from J, leaving 15 bases between. CDR1 SGHDT and CDR2 YYEEEE come from the germline V gene. This CDR3 has 15 amino acids. CDR3 sequence (DNA): TGTGCCAGCAGCCCCCAAGCAGGCTATAACACTGAAGCTTTCTTT. It is translated as CASSPQAGYNTEAFF.

The V gene is TRBV18, the J gene TRBJ2-5; the D call may be TRBD1 or TRBD2 (5 bases each). From germline, CDR1 is KGHSH and CDR2 LQKENI. Trimming removed 0 bases from V and 5 bases from J, with 13 bases in between. The CDR3 spans 15 residues. CDR3 in DNA: TGTGCCAGCTCACCACCGATGGGGGATTGGGAGACCCAGTACTTC. Translated, it gives CASSPPMGDWETQYF.

The chain uses TRBV19 and TRBJ2-7, with D perhaps TRBD2 (7 bases). V dropped 4 bases and J dropped 4 bases, with 20 bases sitting between them. Germline CDR1 LNHDA, CDR2 SQIVND (reference sequence). This CDR3 contains 16 residues. CDR3 nucleotides: TGTGCCAGTAGTAATATGGCGGGGGCTGGATTTTACGAGCAGTACTTC. Amino acid sequence: CASSNMAGAGFYEQYF.

The chain carries TRBV27 and TRBJ2-5; 8 nucleotides match TRBD2. From germline, CDR1 is MNHEY and CDR2 SMNVEV (reference sequence). V shed 4 bases, J shed 7 bases, and the junction held 14 bases outside the gene matches. The length of the CDR3 is 16 residues. CDR3 amino acids: CASSSLPGGLPVTQYF. For the CDR3, the DNA is TGTGCCAGCAGTTCTCTCCCGGGGGGGTTGCCGGTGACCCAGTACTTC.

This chain connects TRBV6-5 to TRBJ2-7; TRBD2 aligns across 7 bases. The V and J ends lost 6 bases and 6 bases, in that order; junction bases with no gene match: 14. Germline values: CDR1 MNHEY, CDR2 SVGAGI. There are 15 residues in the CDR3. CDR3 region: CASSASAGRGSEQYF. CDR3 DNA sequence: TGTGCCAGCAGCGCTTCAGCGGGACGGGGATCCGAGCAGTACTTC.

The chain recombines TRBV7-2 with TRBJ2-5; D remains ambiguous. Germline CDR1 SGHTA, CDR2 FQGNSA. Trimming pared 1 base from V and 6 bases from J, leaving 6 bases between. The CDR3 length is 12 residues. The CDR3 DNA sequence: TGTGCCAGCAGCTTAGAGAGGAAGACCCAGTACTTC. It yields the protein CASSLERKTQYF.

The chain employs TRBV6-6 and TRBJ1-2; D call uncertain. V shed 7 bases and J shed 2 bases, with 14 bases lying between them. The CDR3 length is 14 residues. Per the germline V gene, CDR1 is MNHNY and CDR2 is SVGAGI (reference sequence). The CDR3 DNA reads TGTGCCAGCACCTCCGCAACCCAGAACTATGGCTACACCTTC. As protein: CASTSATQNYGYTF.

The CDR3 DNA is TGTGCCAGCAGTCGAGCGGACGCGGCTTTCTTT. Translating gives CASSRADAAFF. The V and J genes are TRBV6-5 and TRBJ1-1; no definite D call. V was trimmed by 5 bases and J by 11 bases, leaving 12 bases between them. This CDR3 region has 11 residues. Per germline, CDR1 MNHEY and CDR2 SVGAGI.

The V gene is TRBV7-2, the J gene TRBJ2-5, with TRBD2 matching over 10 bases. Losses at the gene ends were 10 bases for V and 4 bases for J; bases not matched to a gene: 24. CDR1 SGHTA and CDR2 FQGNSA come from the germline V gene. There are 19 residues in the CDR3. As DNA, the CDR3 is TGTGCCACCCGTGTGGGCTACCAGCGGGGGGGCAGTCGGGGAGAGACCCAGTACTTC. Translated, it gives CATRVGYQRGGSRGETQYF.

The gene calls are TRBV7-2 and TRBJ2-2, with D perhaps matching TRBD1 (5 bases). The V gene's germline CDR1 is SGHTA and CDR2 FQGNSA. This CDR3 has 16 residues. V shed 6 bases and J shed 4 bases, with 18 bases lying between them. The CDR3: CASRSFGQGGTGELFF. In DNA form, the CDR3 reads TGTGCCAGCAGATCCTTTGGGCAGGGTGGCACCGGGGAGCTGTTTTTT.

This clone was found a few times. The CDR3 here is CASSQSTRVGAFF. CDR3 DNA: TGTGCCAGCAGCCAATCCACGAGAGTTGGGGCTTTCTTT. This chain joins TRBV14 and TRBJ1-1; D gene ambiguous. V lost 2 bases, J lost 11 bases, and 15 bases lay in between. Germline CDR1 and CDR2: SGHDN and FVKESK. The CDR3 sequence is 13 residues long.

The V gene is TRBV19, the J gene TRBJ1-5, with D possibly matching TRBD1 (5 bases). Looked up from germline, CDR1 is LNHDA and CDR2 is SQIVND (reference sequence). Trimming took off 5 bases at V and 11 bases at J, with 16 bases between the two ends. CDR3 size: 13 residues. The CDR3 spells CASSSPLDTAQHF. In nucleotides, the CDR3 is TGTGCCAGTAGTTCCCCCCTGGACACGGCCCAGCATTTT.

The CDR3 bases are TGTGCCTGGAGTGTATCCGGGAGGAACATTCAGTACTTC. Protein sequence: CAWSVSGRNIQYF. The V call is TRBV30, the J call TRBJ2-4; 7 nucleotides match TRBD2. CDR3 length: 13 amino acids. The ends lost 0 bases at V and 7 bases at J; junction bases unmatched: 3. Germline CDR1 GTSNPN, CDR2 SVGIG (reference sequence).

The rearrangement joins TRBV5-4 to TRBJ2-3; tentatively, D is TRBD2 (6 bases). The germline V gene encodes CDR1 SGHNT and CDR2 YYREEE (reference sequence). The CDR3 loop spans 14 amino acids. Trimming took 4 bases from V and 6 from J, leaving 15 bases between them. This chain's CDR3 is CASSGTFGRDTQYF. The CDR3 DNA follows: TGTGCCAGCAGCGGGACTTTCGGGCGGGATACGCAGTATTTT.

The chain carries TRBV19 and TRBJ1-5; 7 bases map to TRBD1. Germline V CDR1 and CDR2: LNHDA, SQIVND (reference sequence). This CDR3 spans 16 amino acids. V shed 2 bases, J shed 4 bases, and the junction held 8 bases outside the gene matches. The CDR3 reads CASSISQGTANQPQHF. The DNA of the CDR3 is TGTGCCAGTAGTATATCCCAGGGGACAGCGAATCAGCCCCAGCATTTT.

The V and J genes are TRBV28 and TRBJ1-2; D remains ambiguous. This CDR3 region has 13 residues. V was clipped by 9 bases and J by 6 bases, with 17 bases between them. From germline, CDR1 is MDHEN and CDR2 SYDVKM. CDR3 in amino acids: CASLSYRRDGYTF. The CDR3 coding sequence is TGTGCCAGTCTTTCGTACCGGAGGGATGGCTACACCTTC.

This sequence joins TRBV7-2 and TRBJ2-7; D remains ambiguous. The CDR3 covers 15 residues. Germline CDR1 and CDR2: SGHTA and FQGNSA. V was cut by 1 base and J by 4 bases, with 14 bases left in between. In DNA form, the CDR3 reads TGTGCCAGCAGCTTAGGGGCAGGAAAGCAATACGAGCAGTACTTC. Translation gives CASSLGAGKQYEQYF.

The chain has TRBV2 and TRBJ2-3, with 8 bases fitting TRBD2. The ends lost 9 bases at V and 4 bases at J; junction bases unmatched: 6. Germline-derived CDR1 and CDR2 are SNHLY and FYNNEI. The CDR3 spans 13 residues. The CDR3 DNA sequence: TGTGCCAGATTAGCGCGGGAGGCAGATACGCAGTATTTT. As protein: CARLAREADTQYF.